The next 26 T cell receptor beta chains were all read from a single sample in a study of blood T cell repertoires in COVID-19. TCRdb's table, derived via immunoSEQ multiplex PCR, lists solely in-frame clones and lacks some. Altogether about 160,000 clones are present, roughly nine tenths being singletons, with the ten largest covering under 15%. Specimen: peripheral blood. These receptors all come from a young man with COVID-19, enrolled during active disease.

The gene calls are TRBV7-9 and TRBJ2-5, with 7 bases lining up with TRBD1. The length of the CDR3 is 16 residues. With 2 bases clipped from V and 1 base from J, the junction kept 7 bases outside the gene matches. Germline values: CDR1 SEHNR, CDR2 FQNEAQ (reference sequence). CDR3 coding DNA: TGTGCCAGCAGCTTACTGACAGGGTTAGGCCAAGAGACCCAGTACTTC. Encoded protein: CASSLLTGLGQETQYF.

This rearrangement joins TRBV28 to TRBJ1-5; D unresolved. The CDR3 totals 13 residues. V was shortened by 3 bases and J by 6 bases, with 9 bases between the two germline ends. Germline CDR1 and CDR2: MDHEN and SYDVKM. The CDR3 nucleotides are TGTGCCAGCAGTTTTGGATGGAGTCAGCCCCAGCATTTT. Protein: CASSFGWSQPQHF.

The gene calls are TRBV7-2 and TRBJ2-7; 10 bases match TRBD1. V shed 5 bases and J 2 bases; nucleotides not matched to a gene: 6. The CDR3 is 15 residues long. Germline CDR1 is SGHTA and CDR2 is FQGNSA. The CDR3 DNA reads TGTGCCAGCAGCCCCGACAGGGGGCCCCCCTACGAGCAGTACTTC. It encodes CASSPDRGPPYEQYF.

The chain recombines TRBV6-4 with TRBJ2-2, with 7 bases fitting TRBD2. With 3 bases clipped from V and 4 bases from J, the junction kept 2 bases outside the gene matches. Germline-derived CDR1 and CDR2 are MRHNA and SNTAGT. This CDR3 region has 14 residues. The DNA of the CDR3 is TGTGCCAGCAGTGAAGGCGGGAGCACCGGGGAGCTGTTTTTT. Translated, it gives CASSEGGSTGELFF.

This rearrangement joins TRBV28 to TRBJ2-5; the D gene is possibly TRBD2 (6 bases). With 6 bases removed from V and 4 bases from J, the gap between germline ends came to 15 bases. Per the germline V gene, CDR1 is MDHEN and CDR2 is SYDVKM. The CDR3 is 14 residues long. CDR3 sequence: CASRLALTGETQYF. The CDR3, as DNA: TGTGCCAGCAGGCTAGCGTTAACCGGAGAGACCCAGTACTTC.

The table lists this clone with a count of one. This sequence joins TRBV7-9 and TRBJ2-1; a weak D match, TRBD2 (5 bases). The V gene's germline CDR1 is SEHNR and CDR2 FQNEAQ (reference sequence). V lost 3 bases and J lost 2, with 11 bases in between. This CDR3 region has 15 residues. The CDR3 coding sequence is TGTGCCAGCAGCTTTTCGGCGGGTCCCTACAATGAGCAGTTCTTC. Translation: CASSFSAGPYNEQFF.

This clone was observed once. The chain couples TRBV7-2 to TRBJ2-7; 12 bases map to TRBD2. The length of the CDR3 is 15 residues. V lost 4 bases, J lost 6 bases, and 7 bases stayed unmatched. CDR1 is SGHTA and CDR2 is FQGNSA in the germline V gene. This chain's CDR3 is CASSWETSGSPEQYF. CDR3 DNA: TGTGCCAGCAGCTGGGAGACTAGCGGGAGTCCCGAGCAGTACTTC.

The V and J genes are TRBV3-1 (or the pseudogene TRBV3-2) and TRBJ2-1, with a tentative D call TRBD1 (6 bases). Germline V CDR1 and CDR2: LGHDT, YNNKEL (reference sequence). This CDR3 contains 17 residues. Trimming removed 1 base at V and 2 bases at J, with 15 bases between. The CDR3 spells CASSQGAGGPTYNEQFF. The CDR3 nucleotides are TGTGCCAGCAGCCAAGGGGCTGGGGGCCCCACCTACAATGAGCAGTTCTTC.

V gene TRBV9 combines with J gene TRBJ2-2, with 7 nucleotides matching TRBD2. There are 15 residues in the CDR3. Germline CDR1 is SGDLS and CDR2 is YYNGEE. The V and J ends lost 2 bases and 3 bases, in that order; junction bases with no gene match: 4. As DNA, the CDR3 is TGTGCCAGCAGCGTGACGGGGGGATACACCGGGGAGCTGTTTTTT. The encoded protein is CASSVTGGYTGELFF.

The V call is TRBV7-3, the J call TRBJ2-5; a possible D gene is TRBD2 (6 bases). Trimming stripped 1 base from V and 2 bases from J, with 14 bases between. The CDR3 consists of 16 residues. The germline V gene has CDR1 SGHTA and CDR2 FQGTGA. The CDR3 reads CASSLRPEGRQETQYF. The CDR3 DNA reads as TGTGCCAGCAGCTTAAGGCCGGAGGGAAGGCAAGAGACCCAGTACTTC.

The V and J genes are TRBV7-3 and TRBJ2-3; TRBD1 aligns across 7 bases. CDR3 length: 14 amino acids. Germline CDR1 SGHTA, CDR2 FQGTGA. The J segment lost 2 bases and the V segment lost 6 bases, leaving 5 bases of the junction unmatched. Written as DNA, the CDR3 is TGTGCCAGCAGAAGGACAGGAAACACAGATACGCAGTATTTT. Translating it yields CASRRTGNTDTQYF. The whole variable domain, remainder taken from reference TRBV7-3 and TRBJ2-3, is GAGVSQTPSNKVTEKGKYVELRCDPISGHTALYWYRQSLGQGPEFLIYFQGTGAADDSGLPNDRFFAVRPEGSVSTLKIQRTERGDSAVYLCASRRTGNTDTQYFGPGTRLTVL.

This clone has a single count. J is TRBJ1-1 and V is TRBV6-5; D call uncertain. V was shortened by 5 bases and J by 4 bases, with 17 bases between the two germline ends. Germline V gene lookup returns CDR1 MNHEY and CDR2 SVGAGI. This CDR3 has 15 residues. CDR3 sequence reads: CASSTVVGSPTEAFF. In DNA, the CDR3 is TGTGCCAGCAGTACCGTGGTGGGGAGTCCCACTGAAGCTTTCTTT.

The genes are TRBV3-1 (or the pseudogene TRBV3-2) and TRBJ1-5; D is ambiguous. V was cut by 7 bases and J by 7 bases, with 14 bases left in between. Germline CDR1 reads LGHDT; CDR2 reads YNNKEL (reference sequence). The CDR3 is 13 residues long. The CDR3 spells CASTRGNGQPQHF. The CDR3, as DNA: TGTGCCAGCACCCGCGGGAACGGACAGCCCCAGCATTTT.

The chain recombines TRBV7-9 with TRBJ2-3; TRBD1 agrees at 11 bases. Trimming at V came to 3 bases and at J to 4 bases, leaving 3 bases not matched to a gene. The CDR3 extends over 15 amino acids. Germline V gene data show CDR1 as SEHNR and CDR2 as FQNEAQ (reference sequence). The CDR3 protein is CASSLDRGQADTQYF. As DNA, the CDR3 is TGTGCCAGCAGCTTGGACAGGGGGCAAGCAGATACGCAGTATTTT.

CDR3 nucleotide sequence: TGTGCCAGCAGCACGACAGGGGAGTACACAGATACGCAGTATTTT. Protein product: CASSTTGEYTDTQYF. V is TRBV7-9 and J is TRBJ2-3, with 8 bases that match TRBD1. The CDR3 consists of 15 residues. Germline CDR1 is SEHNR and CDR2 is FQNEAQ (reference sequence). With V trimmed by 5 bases and J by 2 bases, 6 bases remained unmatched.

The rearrangement uses TRBV4-1 and TRBJ2-5; TRBD2 matches 9 bases. Unmatched junction bases numbered 4, after V lost 1 base and J lost 4 bases. The CDR3 length is 15 residues. Germline V gene data show CDR1 as MGHRA and CDR2 as YSYEKL. CDR3 residues: CASSQGGRAGETQYF. DNA for the CDR3: TGCGCCAGCAGCCAAGGCGGGAGGGCGGGAGAGACCCAGTACTTC.

V gene TRBV5-6 combines with J gene TRBJ1-1; 10 bases are shared with TRBD1. This CDR3 contains 14 residues. The trim removed 3 bases at V and 11 bases at J, leaving 10 bases unmatched. CDR1 and CDR2 (germline): SGHDT, YYEEEE. Here the CDR3 DNA reads TGTGCCAGCAGCTGGAGGACAGGGGGGAATGAGGCTTTCTTT. Translation gives CASSWRTGGNEAFF. Based on the CDR3 plus reference TRBV5-6 and TRBJ1-1, the full variable domain is DAGVTQSPTHLIKTRGQQVTLRCSPKSGHDTVSWYQQALGQGPQFIFQYYEEEERQRGNFPDRFSGHQFPNYSSELNVNALLLGDSALYLCASSWRTGGNEAFFGQGTRLTVV.

The chain carries TRBV19 and TRBJ2-1; 13 bases map to TRBD2. Trimming at V came to 1 base and at J to 0 bases, leaving 0 bases not matched to a gene. Per germline, CDR1 LNHDA and CDR2 SQIVND (reference sequence). The CDR3 is made up of 17 amino acids. The CDR3 loop is CASSIGTSGGSYNEQFF. The CDR3 DNA sequence: TGTGCCAGTAGTATAGGGACTAGCGGGGGCTCCTACAATGAGCAGTTCTTC.

V is TRBV7-3 and J is TRBJ2-3; TRBD2 matches at 7 bases. The trim removed 1 base at V and 4 bases at J, leaving 8 bases unmatched. The germline CDR1 and CDR2 sequences are SGHTA and FQGTGA. CDR3 length: 16 amino acids. CDR3 protein: CASSLSPSGGADTQYF. DNA of the CDR3: TGTGCCAGCAGCTTAAGTCCTAGCGGAGGGGCAGATACGCAGTATTTT.

V usage is TRBV6-5 and J usage is TRBJ1-4, with 8 positions matching TRBD1. J gave up 5 bases and V 7 bases, and 3 bases lay outside the gene matches. Germline values: CDR1 MNHEY, CDR2 SVGAGI. The CDR3 is made up of 13 amino acids. CDR3 amino acids: CASTGQGNEKLFF. In DNA, the CDR3 is TGTGCCAGCACCGGACAGGGAAATGAAAAACTGTTTTTT.

This sequence joins TRBV7-2 and TRBJ1-5, with TRBD1 matching 8 bases. V lost 2 bases to trimming and J lost 1 base; unmatched junction nucleotides: 4. Germline values: CDR1 SGHTA, CDR2 FQGNSA. The CDR3 is made up of 16 amino acids. The CDR3 nucleotides read TGTGCCAGCAGCTTAAGGCGACAGGGGAGCAATCAGCCCCAGCATTTT. This sequence encodes CASSLRRQGSNQPQHF. Full variable domain (remainder filled in from reference TRBV7-2 and TRBJ1-5): GAGVSQSPSNKVTEKGKDVELRCDPISGHTALYWYRQSLGQGLEFLIYFQGNSAPDKSGLPSDRFSAERTGGSVSTLTIQRTQQEDSAVYLCASSLRRQGSNQPQHFGDGTRLSIL.

V is TRBV2 and J is TRBJ1-1; 11 bases agree with TRBD1. V was clipped by 4 bases and J by 7 bases; unmatched bases: 11. CDR3 length: 16 amino acids. Germline CDR1 and CDR2: SNHLY and FYNNEI. As DNA, the CDR3 is TGTGCCAGCAGTGTCCGTGGACAGGGGGCAATCATTGAAGCTTTCTTT. It codes for CASSVRGQGAIIEAFF.

This chain links TRBV7-9 with TRBJ2-2, with TRBD2 identical over 11 bases. CDR1 and CDR2 (germline): SEHNR, FQNEAQ (reference sequence). Trimming cost V 5 bases and J 3 bases; bases outside gene matches: 5. The CDR3 sequence is 16 residues long. The CDR3 nucleotides read TGTGCCAGCAGCCTGAGGACTAGCGGGTACACCGGGGAGCTGTTTTTT. Translation: CASSLRTSGYTGELFF.

This clone was counted once. The chain uses TRBV7-9 and TRBJ1-1, with 7 bases identical to TRBD1. The CDR3 has 14 residues. With V trimmed by 1 base and J by 9 bases, 8 bases remained unmatched. The germline gives CDR1 SEHNR, CDR2 FQNEAQ (reference sequence). The CDR3 DNA is TGTGCCAGCAGCTTAGAAGGACAGGTCGGCAAAGCTTTCTTT. Translating gives CASSLEGQVGKAFF.

Points on this clone: One end of the junction does not line up with germline, which may come from a read error. The chain combines TRBV6-5 with TRBJ2-3; D unclear. The CDR3 covers 15 residues. Germline lookup yields CDR1 MNHEY and CDR2 SVGAGI. CDR3 nucleotide sequence: TGTGCCAGCAGTGACTCCTCCTATCTCTCAGATACGCAGTATTTT. Amino acids: CASSDSSYLSDTQYF.

The chain links TRBV28 to TRBJ2-4, with a weak D call TRBD1 (5 bases). Germline V CDR1 and CDR2: MDHEN, SYDVKM. V lost 5 bases and J lost 6, with 23 bases in between. This CDR3 has 17 amino acids. Here the CDR3 DNA reads TGTGCCAGCAGTGGTTTAATAGGGGCGGTTGATGTAAACATTCAGTACTTC. Translation gives CASSGLIGAVDVNIQYF.